Listed here are 22 T cell receptor beta chains from one sample, sequenced in a study of shared clonotypes between healthy human individuals. Profiling relied on immunoSEQ multiplex PCR, and the TCRdb table lists in-frame clones only, not all of them. Of around 1.1 million clones in the sample, roughly 77% are singletons; the top ten hold over 0.8%. The sequencing input was memory CD4+ T cells from PBMCs. Subset given: CD45RA-negative fraction. The source of these receptors is a man aged 18 to 30 in good health. Some clones in this sample may be carry-over from other donors' samples.

The chain combines TRBV27 with TRBJ1-2; 7 bases line up with TRBD1. The CDR3 runs to 13 residues. Germline CDR1 reads MNHEY; CDR2 reads SMNVEV (reference sequence). Trimming cost V 11 bases and J 6 bases; bases outside gene matches: 12. CDR3 sequence: CAPRDLRGNGYTF. The DNA for the CDR3 is TGTGCCCCCAGGGACCTCAGGGGGAATGGCTACACCTTC.

The chain is built from TRBV9 and TRBJ2-1, with 7 positions matching TRBD2. This CDR3 contains 14 residues. The V gene end was trimmed by 3 bases and the J gene end by 2 bases; junction bases not matched to a gene: 2. Germline loops: CDR1 SGDLS, CDR2 YYNGEE. The CDR3 bases are TGTGCCAGCAGCGGCAGCGGGACCTACAATGAGCAGTTCTTC. Translation: CASSGSGTYNEQFF. The variable domain in full, completed from reference TRBV9 and TRBJ2-1, reads DSGVTQTPKHLITATGQRVTLRCSPRSGDLSVYWYQQSLDQGLQFLIQYYNGEERAKGNILERFSAQQFPDLHSELNLSSLELGDSALYFCASSGSGTYNEQFFGPGTRLTVL.

The V and J genes are TRBV27 and TRBJ1-1; 8 bases are a match to TRBD1. Germline V gene lookup returns CDR1 MNHEY and CDR2 SMNVEV (reference sequence). J gave up 6 bases and V 5 bases, and 11 bases lay outside the gene matches. The CDR3 sequence is 15 residues long. The chain's CDR3 is CASSPGQGGWSEAFF. CDR3 in DNA: TGTGCCAGCAGTCCAGGACAGGGAGGGTGGTCTGAAGCTTTCTTT.

The gene calls are TRBV5-1 and TRBJ2-1, with 10 bases identical to TRBD2. Germline CDR1 and CDR2: SGHRS and YFSETQ. V lost 0 bases to trimming and J lost 8 bases; unmatched junction nucleotides: 8. This CDR3 contains 16 residues. CDR3: CASSLGAQREGHEQFF. Written as DNA, the CDR3 is TGCGCCAGCAGCTTGGGGGCCCAGCGGGAGGGTCATGAGCAGTTCTTC.

The CDR3 here is CASSAGGVSNQPQHF. The CDR3 nucleotides read TGTGCCAGCAGCGCGGGGGGGGTTAGCAATCAGCCCCAGCATTTT. The V call is TRBV5-4, the J call TRBJ1-5; maybe TRBD1 (5 bases). The CDR3 extends over 15 amino acids. Per the germline V gene, CDR1 is SGHNT and CDR2 is YYREEE (reference sequence). V lost 4 bases to trimming and J lost 0 bases, with 11 bases between them.

The chain uses TRBV6-5 and TRBJ1-5, with TRBD1 as a possible D gene (5 bases). Germline V lookup: CDR1 MNHEY, CDR2 SVGAGI. This CDR3 spans 14 amino acids. Trimming stripped 7 bases from V and 4 bases from J, with 14 bases between. CDR3 loop: CASTTGAVNQPQHF. CDR3 DNA: TGTGCCAGCACCACCGGGGCAGTAAATCAGCCCCAGCATTTT.

The chain employs TRBV9 and TRBJ2-7, with D possibly matching TRBD2 (5 bases). The germline V gene encodes CDR1 SGDLS and CDR2 YYNGEE. V lost 4 bases, J lost 6 bases, and 14 bases lay in between. This CDR3 contains 13 residues. The CDR3 region has the DNA TGTGCCAGCAGCCCGAGGACTGGTCTCGAGCAGTACTTC. This translates into CASSPRTGLEQYF.

The chain joins TRBV7-9 to TRBJ2-7; the match to TRBD1 covers 7 bases. Trimming took 6 bases from V and 2 from J; bases not matched to a gene: 4. This CDR3 is 13 amino acids long. Germline V lookup: CDR1 SEHNR, CDR2 FQNEAQ (reference sequence). CDR3 DNA: TGTGCCAGCAGTCCGACAGGGACCTACGAGCAGTACTTC. It translates to CASSPTGTYEQYF.

In DNA form, the CDR3 reads TGTGCCAGCAGCGTAGCGGGACAGGTTTCTGAAGCTTTCTTT. It yields the protein CASSVAGQVSEAFF. The rearrangement uses TRBV9 and TRBJ1-1, with 8 bases identical to TRBD1. This CDR3 spans 14 amino acids. Germline V lookup: CDR1 SGDLS, CDR2 YYNGEE. V lost 0 bases and J lost 6; bases outside the gene matches: 4.

The sample holds one count of this clone. A much larger clone differs from this one at a single base, so this may be a read error. The rearrangement joins TRBV5-1 to TRBJ1-3; the match to TRBD1 covers 7 bases. Unmatched junction bases numbered 0, after V lost 1 base and J lost 2 bases. Per germline, CDR1 SGHRS and CDR2 YFSETQ. The CDR3 runs to 14 residues. The CDR3 DNA reads TGCGCCAGCAGCTTGCAGGGGGCTGGAAACACCATATATTTT. It encodes CASSLQGAGNTIYF.

The V and J genes are TRBV10-3 and TRBJ1-3; D not resolved. CDR1 ENHRY and CDR2 SYGVKD come from the germline V gene. This CDR3 has 14 residues. V was trimmed by 6 bases and J by 0 bases, leaving 9 bases between them. CDR3 DNA sequence: TGTGCCATCAGCTCGCCCAGCTCTGGAAACACCATATATTTT. It yields the protein CAISSPSSGNTIYF.

This clone was seen a handful of times. The V and J genes are TRBV6-1 and TRBJ2-2; D possibly corresponds to TRBD2 (7 bases). The V gene's germline CDR1 is MNHNS and CDR2 SASEGT. Trimming pared 7 bases from V and 0 bases from J, leaving 12 bases between. The CDR3 is made up of 15 amino acids. The CDR3 sequence is CASTRGAANTGELFF. The CDR3 DNA is TGTGCCAGCACCCGGGGGGCTGCGAACACCGGGGAGCTGTTTTTT.

The CDR3 DNA reads as TGTGCCAGCAGCTTAGTTCCTCTGGAGAGCCGGGCTTTCTTT. It encodes CASSLVPLESRAFF. The V call is TRBV11-1, the J call TRBJ1-1; D not certain. Looked up from germline, CDR1 is SGHAT and CDR2 is FQDESV (reference sequence). The CDR3 totals 14 residues. V lost 1 base and J 11 bases, leaving 17 bases between the germline ends.

This chain joins TRBV30 and TRBJ1-5; D might be TRBD1 (5 bases). Trimming left V 5 bases short and J 4 bases short, with 12 bases between. The CDR3 consists of 13 residues. Germline lookup yields CDR1 GTSNPN and CDR2 SVGIG (reference sequence). CDR3 in amino acids: CAWDGDPNQPQHF. In DNA, the CDR3 is TGTGCCTGGGACGGGGACCCGAATCAGCCCCAGCATTTT.

As for this clone: This specimen includes other DNA sequences encoding the same CDR3. This chain uses TRBV5-1 with TRBJ2-5, with 12 positions matching TRBD2. In germline, CDR1 is SGHRS, CDR2 YFSETQ. The CDR3 is made up of 17 amino acids. V lost 0 bases and J lost 1; bases outside the gene matches: 4. CDR3 loop: CASSLGGTSGSQETQYF. The CDR3 region has the DNA TGCGCCAGCAGCTTGGGAGGGACTAGCGGGTCCCAAGAGACCCAGTACTTC.

The chain carries TRBV5-1 and TRBJ2-3, with TRBD2 identical over 7 bases. The CDR3 has 15 residues. Germline CDR1 SGHRS, CDR2 YFSETQ. With 3 bases clipped from V and 2 bases from J, the junction kept 6 bases outside the gene matches. This chain's CDR3 is CASSSGLDHTDTQYF. The CDR3 coding sequence is TGCGCCAGCAGCTCAGGACTAGACCACACAGATACGCAGTATTTT.

Points on this clone: Other nucleotide sequences in the sample specify the same CDR3. The chain recombines TRBV5-1 with TRBJ2-5; the match to TRBD1 covers 7 bases. CDR1 is SGHRS and CDR2 is YFSETQ in the germline V gene. The CDR3 loop spans 14 amino acids. Unmatched junction bases numbered 4, after V lost 4 bases and J lost 1 base. The CDR3 coding sequence is TGCGCCAGCAGCCTGGGACAGATCCAAGAGACCCAGTACTTC. As protein: CASSLGQIQETQYF.

This chain's CDR3 is CASKAQSNYGYTF. CDR3 sequence (DNA): TGTGCCAGCAAGGCACAATCTAACTATGGCTACACCTTC. The rearrangement uses TRBV27 and TRBJ1-2; D remains ambiguous. The CDR3 sequence is 13 residues long. Germline lookup yields CDR1 MNHEY and CDR2 SMNVEV (reference sequence). The V gene lost 7 bases and the J gene lost 0 bases, with 9 bases spanning the gap.

The V call is TRBV6-1, the J call TRBJ2-7, with 7 bases that match TRBD1. CDR1 is MNHNS and CDR2 is SASEGT in the germline V gene. There are 14 residues in the CDR3. J was trimmed by 0 bases and V by 3 bases; bases with no gene match: 2. CDR3 sequence: CASSERQGSYEQYF. As DNA, the CDR3 is TGTGCCAGCAGTGAGAGACAGGGCTCCTACGAGCAGTACTTC.

The V gene is TRBV11-2, the J gene TRBJ1-2; no firm D call. Germline CDR1 reads SGHAT; CDR2 reads FQNNGV. V lost 3 bases and J lost 8, with 7 bases in between. The CDR3 covers 11 residues. The CDR3 protein is CASSFHEGYTF. In DNA form, the CDR3 reads TGTGCCAGCAGCTTTCATGAGGGCTACACCTTC. The full variable domain, its missing parts supplied by reference TRBV11-2 and TRBJ1-2, is EAGVAQSPRYKIIEKRQSVAFWCNPISGHATLYWYQQILGQGPKLLIQFQNNGVVDDSQLPKDRFSAERLKGVDSTLKIQPAKLEDSAVYLCASSFHEGYTFGSGTRLTVV.

There are a few counts of this clone. The rearrangement links TRBV28 to TRBJ2-7; tentatively, D is TRBD2 (6 bases). V was clipped by 5 bases and J by 1 base, with 18 bases between them. Germline CDR1 reads MDHEN; CDR2 reads SYDVKM. This CDR3 contains 16 residues. The CDR3 sequence: CASSTDYYGVSYEQYF. The CDR3 DNA reads TGTGCCAGCAGTACGGACTATTATGGGGTTTCCTACGAGCAGTACTTC.

This chain uses TRBV5-1 with TRBJ1-1, with 10 bases lining up with TRBD1. Trimming took 4 bases from V and 5 from J; bases not matched to a gene: 14. CDR3 length equals 17 residues. Germline-derived CDR1 and CDR2 are SGHRS and YFSETQ. The CDR3 DNA sequence: TGCGCCAGCAGCCCTGGACAGGGGGATCTCATGGGGACTGAAGCTTTCTTT. It is translated as CASSPGQGDLMGTEAFF.